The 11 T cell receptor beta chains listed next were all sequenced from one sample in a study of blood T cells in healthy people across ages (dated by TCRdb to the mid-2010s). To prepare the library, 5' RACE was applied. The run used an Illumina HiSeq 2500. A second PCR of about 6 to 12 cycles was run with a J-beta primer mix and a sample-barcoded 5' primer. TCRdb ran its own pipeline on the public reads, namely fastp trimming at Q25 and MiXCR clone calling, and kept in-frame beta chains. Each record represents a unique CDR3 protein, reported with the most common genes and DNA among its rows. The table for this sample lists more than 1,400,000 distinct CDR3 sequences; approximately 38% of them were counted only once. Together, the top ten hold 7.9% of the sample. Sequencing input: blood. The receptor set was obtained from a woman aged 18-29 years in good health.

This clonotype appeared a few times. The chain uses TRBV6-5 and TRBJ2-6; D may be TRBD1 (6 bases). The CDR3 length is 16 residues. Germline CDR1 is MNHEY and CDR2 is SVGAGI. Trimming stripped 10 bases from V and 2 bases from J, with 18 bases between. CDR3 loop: CATAWAGVTGANVLTF. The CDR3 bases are TGTGCCACCGCCTGGGCAGGGGTTACTGGGGCCAACGTCCTGACTTTC.

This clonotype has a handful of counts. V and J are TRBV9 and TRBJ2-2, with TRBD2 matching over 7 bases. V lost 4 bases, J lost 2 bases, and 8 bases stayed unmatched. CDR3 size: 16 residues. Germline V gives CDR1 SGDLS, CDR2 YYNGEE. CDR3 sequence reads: CASSPRAGINTGELFF. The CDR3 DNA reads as TGTGCCAGCAGCCCTAGAGCGGGGATTAACACCGGGGAGCTGTTTTTT.

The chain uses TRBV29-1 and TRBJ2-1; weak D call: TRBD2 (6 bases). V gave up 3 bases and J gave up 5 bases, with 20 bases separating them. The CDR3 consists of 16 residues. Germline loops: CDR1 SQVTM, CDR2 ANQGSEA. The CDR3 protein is CSVEIFSGPGDNEQFF. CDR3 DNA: TGCAGCGTTGAGATTTTTTCGGGACCGGGGGACAATGAGCAGTTCTTC.

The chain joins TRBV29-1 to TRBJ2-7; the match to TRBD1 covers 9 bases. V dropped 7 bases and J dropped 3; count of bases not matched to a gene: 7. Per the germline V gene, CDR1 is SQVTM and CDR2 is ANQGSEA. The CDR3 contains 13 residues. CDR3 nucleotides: TGCAGCGGGGGGACAGGGTCGGGCTACGAGCAGTACTTC. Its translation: CSGGTGSGYEQYF.

CDR3 in amino acids: CAISESNFASGYTF. CDR3 coding DNA: TGTGCCATCAGTGAGTCGAACTTCGCAAGTGGCTACACCTTC. This sequence joins TRBV10-3 and TRBJ1-2; D uncertain. V lost 0 bases and J 7 bases, leaving 12 bases between the germline ends. Germline values: CDR1 ENHRY, CDR2 SYGVKD. The CDR3 extends over 14 amino acids.

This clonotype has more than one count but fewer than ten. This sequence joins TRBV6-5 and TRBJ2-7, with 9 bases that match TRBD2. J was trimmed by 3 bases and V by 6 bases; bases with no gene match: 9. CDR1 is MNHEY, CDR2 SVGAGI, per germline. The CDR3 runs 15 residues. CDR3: CASSLGTSSFYEQYF. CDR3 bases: TGTGCCAGCAGCCTTGGGACTAGCTCATTCTACGAGCAGTACTTC.

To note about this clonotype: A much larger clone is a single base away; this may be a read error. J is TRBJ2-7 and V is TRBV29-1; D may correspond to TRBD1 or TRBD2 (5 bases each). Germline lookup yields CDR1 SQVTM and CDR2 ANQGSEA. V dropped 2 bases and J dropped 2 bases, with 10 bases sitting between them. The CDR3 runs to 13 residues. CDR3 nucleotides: TGCAGCGTTGAACGGGACCGCACCTACGAGCAGTACTTC. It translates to CSVERDRTYEQYF.

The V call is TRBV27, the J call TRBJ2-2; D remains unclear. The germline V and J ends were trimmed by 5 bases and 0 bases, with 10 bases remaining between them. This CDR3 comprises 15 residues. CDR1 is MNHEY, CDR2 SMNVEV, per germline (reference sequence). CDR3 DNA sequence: TGTGCCAGCAGTCTCCAACCATCGAACACCGGGGAGCTGTTTTTT. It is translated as CASSLQPSNTGELFF.

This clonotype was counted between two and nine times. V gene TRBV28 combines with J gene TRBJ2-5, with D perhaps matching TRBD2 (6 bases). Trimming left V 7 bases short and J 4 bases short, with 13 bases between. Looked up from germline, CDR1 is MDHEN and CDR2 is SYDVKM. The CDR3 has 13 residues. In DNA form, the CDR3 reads TGTGCCAGCACTCCGGAGGGGTCAGAGACCCAGTACTTC. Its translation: CASTPEGSETQYF.

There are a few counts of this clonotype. This chain's CDR3 is CASRRRNYGYTF. The CDR3 DNA reads as TGTGCCAGCAGACGACGGAACTATGGCTACACCTTC. The gene calls are TRBV6-1 and TRBJ1-2; unclear D gene. The CDR3 loop spans 12 amino acids. Per the germline V gene, CDR1 is MNHNS and CDR2 is SASEGT. Deletions cut 6 bases from V and 2 bases from J, with 7 bases between.

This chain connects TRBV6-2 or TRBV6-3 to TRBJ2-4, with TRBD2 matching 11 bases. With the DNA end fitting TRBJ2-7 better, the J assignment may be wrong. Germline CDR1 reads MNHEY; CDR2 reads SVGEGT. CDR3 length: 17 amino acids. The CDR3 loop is CASSYSTTSGDFYEQYF. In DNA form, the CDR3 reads TGTGCCAGCAGTTACTCGACGACTAGCGGGGACTTTTACGAGCAGTACTTC.